Detailed here is one TCR beta chain. Per the germline V gene, CDR1 is ENHRY and CDR2 is SYGVKD. This CDR3 has 15 amino acids. V was cut by 7 bases and J by 5 bases, with 17 bases left in between. Assay: immunoSEQ multiplex PCR; the TCRdb copy retains only in-frame clones and omits some. Of fewer than 110,000 clones listed, 70% to 90% are singletons. This sample is part of a study of blood T cell repertoires in COVID-19. About the research overall: Sources were T cells, B-cell-depleted T cells, or PBMCs; the material itself was cDNA or gDNA.

The sequence came from a woman aged 60-75 years with acute or convalescent COVID-19. V and J are TRBV10-3 and TRBJ2-2; a weak D match, TRBD1 (6 bases). Sample: peripheral blood. For the CDR3, the DNA is TGTGCCATCACCGACGCCGGGACACCAACCGGGGAGCTGTTTTTT. Its protein is CAITDAGTPTGELFF.